This T cell receptor beta chain emerged from a study of cytomegalovirus exposure and HLA in healthy donors. Notes on the study in general: Analyzed later, most CMV-associated TCR beta chains appeared HLA-restricted. TCR beta V segments were, for the most part, productive about 87% or about 30% of the time in an earlier analysis.

The germline V gene encodes CDR1 SNHLY and CDR2 FYNNEI. The CDR3 sequence is 15 residues long. Deletions cut 3 bases from V and 1 base from J, with 10 bases between. Notes on this clone: Its target is unknown.

The PCR used 60 Vbeta and 13 Jbeta primers. Sequencing was performed with immunoSEQ multiplex PCR; in TCRdb, only in-frame clones are kept and a portion is missing. The sample shows fewer than 200,000 clones, 70% to 80% of them seen only once. V and J are TRBV2 and TRBJ2-1, with D possibly being TRBD2 (5 bases). The sample consisted of PBMCs. This TCR was recovered from a female donor in good health and CMV-seronegative. The CDR3 DNA follows: TGTGCCAGCAGTGATACTAGTTTGTCCTACAATGAGCAGTTCTTC. Translated: CASSDTSLSYNEQFF.